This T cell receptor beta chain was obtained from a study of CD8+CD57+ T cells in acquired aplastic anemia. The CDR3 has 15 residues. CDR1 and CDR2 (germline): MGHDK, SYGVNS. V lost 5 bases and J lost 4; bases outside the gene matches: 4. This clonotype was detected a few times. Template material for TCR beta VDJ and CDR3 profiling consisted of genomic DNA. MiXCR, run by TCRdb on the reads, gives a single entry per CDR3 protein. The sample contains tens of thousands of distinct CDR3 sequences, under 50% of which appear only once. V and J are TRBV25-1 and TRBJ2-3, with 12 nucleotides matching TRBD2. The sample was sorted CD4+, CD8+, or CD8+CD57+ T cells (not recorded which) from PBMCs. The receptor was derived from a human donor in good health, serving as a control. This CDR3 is CASSLAGGPSDTQYF. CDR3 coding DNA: TGTGCCAGCAGTCTAGCGGGAGGGCCTTCAGATACGCAGTATTTT. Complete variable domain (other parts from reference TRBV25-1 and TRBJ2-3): EADIYQTPRYLVIGTGKKITLECSQTMGHDKMYWYQQDPGMELHLIHYSYGVNSTEKGDLSSESTVSRIRTEHFPLTLESARPSHTSQYLCASSLAGGPSDTQYFGPGTRLTVL.